Listed below are T cell receptor beta chains from one sample, sequenced in a study of T cell responses to AZD1222 COVID-19 vaccine. Clones were read by immunoSEQ multiplex PCR, and TCRdb kept only the in-frame ones, dropping some. The sample has approximately 90,000 clones; roughly 87% are singletons. Sequencing was performed on peripheral blood, taken on day 0 of AZD1222 vaccination. The receptor set was obtained from an adult in good health. Each CDR3 is given without its conserved first and last residue. Each record gives: V gene, CDR3 protein.

TRBV18	ASSPRASGGQGEQY
TRBV29-1	SAGTTTYNEQF
TRBV6-5	ASSTRVINTEAF
TRBV5-1	ASSPERSGNTIY
TRBV10-3	AISEAGQETQY
TRBV29-1	SVEDRGGVGYGYT
TRBV4-2	ASSHGQGPETQY
TRBV27	ASSPRAGWSNQPQH
TRBV3-1/TRBV3-2	ASSQASGQNIQY
TRBV5-6	ASSLVDRGVYGYT
TRBV28	ASSSTGTGGPEAF
TRBV7-9	ASRGLATNTGELF
TRBV14	ASSQRRGAYETQY
TRBV15	ATSRDVYGGGNEQF
TRBV30	AWSGEGVFGNTIY
TRBV18	ASSPGTGVWNQPQH
TRBV6-2/TRBV6-3	ASSWAGTRGYGYT
TRBV5-5	ASSLATGQAGGYEQY